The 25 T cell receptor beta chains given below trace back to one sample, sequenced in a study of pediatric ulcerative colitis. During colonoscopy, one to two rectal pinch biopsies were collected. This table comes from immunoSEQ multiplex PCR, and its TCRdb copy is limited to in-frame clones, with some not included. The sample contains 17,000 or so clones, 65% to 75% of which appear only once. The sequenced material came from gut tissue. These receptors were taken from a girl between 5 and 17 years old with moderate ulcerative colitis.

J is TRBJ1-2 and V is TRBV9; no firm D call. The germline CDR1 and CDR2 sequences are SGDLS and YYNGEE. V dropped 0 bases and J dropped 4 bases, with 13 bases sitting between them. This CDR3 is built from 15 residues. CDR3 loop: CASSVGMGQAYGYTF. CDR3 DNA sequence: TGTGCCAGCAGCGTAGGGATGGGTCAGGCCTATGGCTACACCTTC.

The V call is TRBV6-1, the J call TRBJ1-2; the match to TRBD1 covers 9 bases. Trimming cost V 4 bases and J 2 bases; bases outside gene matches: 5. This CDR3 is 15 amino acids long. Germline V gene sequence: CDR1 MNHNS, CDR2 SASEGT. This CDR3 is CASSGQGQGNYGYTF. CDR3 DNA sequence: TGTGCCAGCAGTGGACAGGGACAGGGCAACTATGGCTACACCTTC.

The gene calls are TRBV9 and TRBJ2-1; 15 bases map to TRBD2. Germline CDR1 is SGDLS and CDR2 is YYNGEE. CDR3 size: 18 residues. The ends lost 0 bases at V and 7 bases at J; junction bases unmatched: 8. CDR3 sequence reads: CASSVGSGLAGGLNEQFF. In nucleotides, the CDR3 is TGTGCCAGCAGCGTAGGGTCTGGACTAGCGGGGGGGCTTAATGAGCAGTTCTTC.

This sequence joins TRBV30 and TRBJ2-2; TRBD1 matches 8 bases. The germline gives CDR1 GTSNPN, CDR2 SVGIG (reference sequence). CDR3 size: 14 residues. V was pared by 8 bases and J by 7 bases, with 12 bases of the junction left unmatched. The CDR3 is CAQRRDRSDGELFF. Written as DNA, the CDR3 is TGTGCCCAGCGAAGGGACAGGTCGGACGGGGAGCTGTTTTTT.

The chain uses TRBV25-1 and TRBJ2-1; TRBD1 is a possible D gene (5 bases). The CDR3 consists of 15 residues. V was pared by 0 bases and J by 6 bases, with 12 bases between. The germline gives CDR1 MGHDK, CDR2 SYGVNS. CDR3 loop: CASSEYFGRVNEQFF. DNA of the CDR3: TGTGCCAGCAGTGAATATTTTGGCAGGGTCAATGAGCAGTTCTTC.

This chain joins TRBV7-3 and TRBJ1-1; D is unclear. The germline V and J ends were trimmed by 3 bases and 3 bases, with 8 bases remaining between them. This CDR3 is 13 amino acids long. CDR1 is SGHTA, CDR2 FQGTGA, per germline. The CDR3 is CASSFGIDTEAFF. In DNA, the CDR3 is TGTGCCAGCAGCTTTGGTATTGACACTGAAGCTTTCTTT.

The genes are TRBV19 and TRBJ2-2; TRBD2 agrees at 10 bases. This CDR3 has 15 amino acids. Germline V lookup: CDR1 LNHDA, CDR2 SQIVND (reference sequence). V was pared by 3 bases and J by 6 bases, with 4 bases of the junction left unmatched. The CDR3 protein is CASSIASGSSGELFF. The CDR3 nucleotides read TGTGCCAGTAGTATCGCTAGCGGGAGTTCCGGGGAGCTGTTTTTT.

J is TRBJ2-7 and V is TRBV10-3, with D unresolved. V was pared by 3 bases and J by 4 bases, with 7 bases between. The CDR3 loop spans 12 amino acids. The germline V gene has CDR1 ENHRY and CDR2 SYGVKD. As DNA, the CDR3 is TGTGCCATCAGTGAAAAGGAATACGAGCAGTACTTC. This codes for CAISEKEYEQYF.

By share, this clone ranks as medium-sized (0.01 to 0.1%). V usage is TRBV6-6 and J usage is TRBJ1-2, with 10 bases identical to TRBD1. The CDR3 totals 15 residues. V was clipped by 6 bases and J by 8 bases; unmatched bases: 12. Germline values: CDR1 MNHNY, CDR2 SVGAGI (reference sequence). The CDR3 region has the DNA TGTGCCAGCAGGGCGACCGGGACAGGGGATAGAGGCTACACCTTC. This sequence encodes CASRATGTGDRGYTF.

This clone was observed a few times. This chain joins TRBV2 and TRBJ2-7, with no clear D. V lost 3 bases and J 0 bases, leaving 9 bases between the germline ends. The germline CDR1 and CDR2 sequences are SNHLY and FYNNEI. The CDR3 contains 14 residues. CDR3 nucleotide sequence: TGTGCCAGCAGTGAGAGGACGGGCTCCTACGAGCAGTACTTC. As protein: CASSERTGSYEQYF.

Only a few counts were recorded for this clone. CDR3 sequence reads: CASSFTSGGSVDNEQFF. In DNA form, the CDR3 reads TGTGCCAGCAGCTTTACTAGCGGGGGGTCGGTCGACAATGAGCAGTTCTTC. The rearrangement joins TRBV7-2 to TRBJ2-1; TRBD2 agrees at 12 bases. The CDR3 covers 17 residues. Germline V gene sequence: CDR1 SGHTA, CDR2 FQGNSA. V trimming: 3 bases; J trimming: 5 bases; junction bases outside the gene matches: 8. Full variable domain (outside the CDR3, taken from reference TRBV7-2 and TRBJ2-1): GAGVSQSPSNKVTEKGKDVELRCDPISGHTALYWYRQSLGQGLEFLIYFQGNSAPDKSGLPSDRFSAERTGGSVSTLTIQRTQQEDSAVYLCASSFTSGGSVDNEQFFGPGTRLTVL.

CDR3 in DNA: TGTGCTAGTGGTTCCATCCGGGACTCCCTAACCACAGATACGCAGTATTTT. This gives the protein CASGSIRDSLTTDTQYF. This chain joins TRBV12-5 and TRBJ2-3; perhaps TRBD2 as D (6 bases). Germline V gene lookup returns CDR1 LGHNT and CDR2 FRNRAP. The V end lost 4 bases, the J end lost 2 bases, and 19 bases lay between the germline ends. The CDR3 is 17 amino acids.

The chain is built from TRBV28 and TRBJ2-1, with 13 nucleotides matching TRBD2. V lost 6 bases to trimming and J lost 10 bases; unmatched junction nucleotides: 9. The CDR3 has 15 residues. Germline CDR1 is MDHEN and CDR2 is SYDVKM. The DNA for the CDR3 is TGTGCCAGCAGCCCCGGACTAGCGGGAGTAGGAGAGCAGTTCTTC. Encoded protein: CASSPGLAGVGEQFF.

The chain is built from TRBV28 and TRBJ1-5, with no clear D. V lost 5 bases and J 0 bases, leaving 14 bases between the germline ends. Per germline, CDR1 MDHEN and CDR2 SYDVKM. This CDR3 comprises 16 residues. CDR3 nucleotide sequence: TGTGCCAGCAGTCGCATGAGGTCACTTAGCAATCAGCCCCAGCATTTT. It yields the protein CASSRMRSLSNQPQHF.

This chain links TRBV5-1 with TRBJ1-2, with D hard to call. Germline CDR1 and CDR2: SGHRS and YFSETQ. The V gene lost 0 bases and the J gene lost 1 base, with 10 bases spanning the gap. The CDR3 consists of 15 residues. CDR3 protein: CASSLDWAYNYGYTF. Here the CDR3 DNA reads TGCGCCAGCAGCTTGGACTGGGCCTATAACTATGGCTACACCTTC.

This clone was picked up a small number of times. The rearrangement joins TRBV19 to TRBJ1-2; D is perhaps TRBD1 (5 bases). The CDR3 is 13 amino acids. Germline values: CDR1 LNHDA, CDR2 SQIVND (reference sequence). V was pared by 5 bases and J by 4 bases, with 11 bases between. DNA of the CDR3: TGTGCCAGTAGTGCGCAGGGAGGCTATGGCTACACCTTC. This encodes CASSAQGGYGYTF.

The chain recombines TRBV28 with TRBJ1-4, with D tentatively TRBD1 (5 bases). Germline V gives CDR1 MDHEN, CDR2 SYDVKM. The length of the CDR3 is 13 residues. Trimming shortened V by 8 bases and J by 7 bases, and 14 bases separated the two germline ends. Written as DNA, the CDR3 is TGTGCCAGCTCCCGAGGGGCATCTGAAAAACTGTTTTTT. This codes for CASSRGASEKLFF.

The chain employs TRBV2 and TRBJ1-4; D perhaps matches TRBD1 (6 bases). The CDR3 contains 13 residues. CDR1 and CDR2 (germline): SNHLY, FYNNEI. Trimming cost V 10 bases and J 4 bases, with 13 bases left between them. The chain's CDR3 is CATHRDHNEKLFF. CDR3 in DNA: TGTGCCACCCACAGGGACCATAATGAAAAACTGTTTTTT.

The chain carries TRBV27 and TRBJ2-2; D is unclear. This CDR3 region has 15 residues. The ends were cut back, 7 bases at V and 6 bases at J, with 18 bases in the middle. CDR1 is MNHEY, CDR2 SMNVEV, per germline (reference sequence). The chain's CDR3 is CASNFGLLSPGELFF. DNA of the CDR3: TGTGCCAGCAACTTCGGTCTCCTAAGCCCCGGGGAGCTGTTTTTT.

The CDR3 DNA follows: TGCGCCAGCAGCCCCCAGGACAGGAAAGAGACCCAGTACTTC. Translated, it gives CASSPQDRKETQYF. The chain has TRBV5-1 and TRBJ2-5, with 7 bases aligning to TRBD1. The trim removed 4 bases at V and 3 bases at J, leaving 6 bases unmatched. The CDR3 consists of 14 residues. Per germline, CDR1 SGHRS and CDR2 YFSETQ.

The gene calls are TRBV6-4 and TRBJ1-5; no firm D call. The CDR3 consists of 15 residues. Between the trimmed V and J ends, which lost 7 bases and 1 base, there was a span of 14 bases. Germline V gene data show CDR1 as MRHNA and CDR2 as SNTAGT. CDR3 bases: TGTGCCAGCAAAAGCACAGCGATGAGCAATCAGCCCCAGCATTTT. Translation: CASKSTAMSNQPQHF.

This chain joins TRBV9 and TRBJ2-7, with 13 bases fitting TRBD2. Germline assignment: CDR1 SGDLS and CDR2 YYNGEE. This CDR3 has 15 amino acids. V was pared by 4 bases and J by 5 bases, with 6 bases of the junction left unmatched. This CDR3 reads CASSPWTSGRHEQYF. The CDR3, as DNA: TGTGCCAGCAGCCCTTGGACTAGCGGGAGACACGAGCAGTACTTC.

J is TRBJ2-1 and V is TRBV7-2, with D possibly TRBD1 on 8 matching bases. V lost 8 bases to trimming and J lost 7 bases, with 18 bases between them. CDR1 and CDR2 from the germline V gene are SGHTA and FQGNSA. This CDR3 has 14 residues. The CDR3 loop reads CASYRGGSGNEQFF. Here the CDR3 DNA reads TGTGCCAGCTACAGGGGGGGTTCAGGGAATGAGCAGTTCTTC.

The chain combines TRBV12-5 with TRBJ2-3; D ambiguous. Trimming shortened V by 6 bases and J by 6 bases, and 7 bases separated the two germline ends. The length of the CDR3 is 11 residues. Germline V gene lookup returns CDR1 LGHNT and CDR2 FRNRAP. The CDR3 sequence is CASGRGDTQYF. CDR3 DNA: TGTGCTAGTGGCCGTGGGGATACGCAGTATTTT.

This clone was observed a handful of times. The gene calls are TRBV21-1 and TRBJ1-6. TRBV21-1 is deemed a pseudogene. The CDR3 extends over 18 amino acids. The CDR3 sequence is CASSKVLRPDKSDSPLHF. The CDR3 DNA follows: TGTGCCAGCAGCAAAGTCCTACGCCCAGATAAGTCCGATTCACCCCTCCACTTT.